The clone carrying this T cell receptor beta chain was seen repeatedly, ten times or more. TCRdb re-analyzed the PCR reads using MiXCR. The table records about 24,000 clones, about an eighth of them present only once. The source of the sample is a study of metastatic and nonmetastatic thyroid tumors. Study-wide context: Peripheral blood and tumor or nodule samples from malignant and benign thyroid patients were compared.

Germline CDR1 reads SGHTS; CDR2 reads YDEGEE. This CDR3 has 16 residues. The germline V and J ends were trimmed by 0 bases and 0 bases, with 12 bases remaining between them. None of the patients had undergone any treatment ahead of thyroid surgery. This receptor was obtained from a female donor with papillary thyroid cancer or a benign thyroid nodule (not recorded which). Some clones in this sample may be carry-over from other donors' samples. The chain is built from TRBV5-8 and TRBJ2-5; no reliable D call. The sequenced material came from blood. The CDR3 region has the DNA TGTGCCAGCAGCTTGGTGACATCCGGCTACCAAGAGACCCAGTACTTC. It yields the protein CASSLVTSGYQETQYF.